This T cell receptor beta chain was sequenced during a study of blood T cell repertoires in COVID-19. Study context: Nucleic acid was either cDNA or gDNA, and it came from T cells, B-cell-depleted T cells, or PBMCs.

CDR1 GTSNPN and CDR2 SVGIG come from the germline V gene (reference sequence). This CDR3 contains 13 residues. In the original processing: By means of reference gene primer amplification, nucleated cell counts were estimated. Using immunoSEQ multiplex PCR, the repertoire was profiled, and TCRdb retains in-frame clones only, with some absent. Clone size and V and J calls were adopted from that table, with D and trimming inferred from the DNA. Found here are roughly 66,000 clones, 65% to 90% of them singletons; the top ten hold approximately 6.6%. The sample was peripheral blood. The chain recombines TRBV30 with TRBJ1-1; D may be TRBD1 (5 bases). This receptor was obtained from a man aged 60-69 years with acute or convalescent COVID-19. CDR3 sequence reads: CVGLGGKGTEAFF. CDR3 nucleotides: TGTGTCGGGTTGGGGGGGAAGGGCACTGAAGCTTTCTTT.